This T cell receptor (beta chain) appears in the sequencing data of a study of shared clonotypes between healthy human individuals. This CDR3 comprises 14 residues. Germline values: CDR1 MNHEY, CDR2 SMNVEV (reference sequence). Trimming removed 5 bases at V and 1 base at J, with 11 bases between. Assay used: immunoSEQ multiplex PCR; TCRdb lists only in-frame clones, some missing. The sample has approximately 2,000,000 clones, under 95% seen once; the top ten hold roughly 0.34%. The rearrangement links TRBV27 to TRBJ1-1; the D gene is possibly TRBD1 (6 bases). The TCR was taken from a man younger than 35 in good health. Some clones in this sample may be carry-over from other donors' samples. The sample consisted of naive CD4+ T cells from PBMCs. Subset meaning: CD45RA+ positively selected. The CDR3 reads CASSMDRPNTEAFF. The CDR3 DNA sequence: TGTGCCAGCAGTATGGACAGACCGAACACTGAAGCTTTCTTT.